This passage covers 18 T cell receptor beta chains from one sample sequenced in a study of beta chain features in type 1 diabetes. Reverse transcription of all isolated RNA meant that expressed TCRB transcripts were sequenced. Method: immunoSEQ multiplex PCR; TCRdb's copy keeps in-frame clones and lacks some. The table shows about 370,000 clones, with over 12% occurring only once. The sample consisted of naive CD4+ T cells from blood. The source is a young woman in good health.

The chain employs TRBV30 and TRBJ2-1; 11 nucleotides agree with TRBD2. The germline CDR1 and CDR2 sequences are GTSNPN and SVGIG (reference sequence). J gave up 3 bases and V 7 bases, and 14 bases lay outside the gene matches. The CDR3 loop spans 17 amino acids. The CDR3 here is CASKPVLAGGHYNEQFF. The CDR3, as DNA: TGTGCCTCCAAACCCGTCCTAGCGGGAGGACACTACAATGAGCAGTTCTTC.

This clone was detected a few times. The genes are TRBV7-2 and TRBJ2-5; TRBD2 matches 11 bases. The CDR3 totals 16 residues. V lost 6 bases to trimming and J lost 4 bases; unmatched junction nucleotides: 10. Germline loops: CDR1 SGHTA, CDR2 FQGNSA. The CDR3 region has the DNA TGTGCCAGCAGATTTAGCGGGAGGGCCCCAGTAGAGACCCAGTACTTC. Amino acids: CASRFSGRAPVETQYF. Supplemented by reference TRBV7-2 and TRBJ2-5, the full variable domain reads GAGVSQSPSNKVTEKGKDVELRCDPISGHTALYWYRQSLGQGLEFLIYFQGNSAPDKSGLPSDRFSAERTGGSVSTLTIQRTQQEDSAVYLCASRFSGRAPVETQYFGPGTRLLVL.

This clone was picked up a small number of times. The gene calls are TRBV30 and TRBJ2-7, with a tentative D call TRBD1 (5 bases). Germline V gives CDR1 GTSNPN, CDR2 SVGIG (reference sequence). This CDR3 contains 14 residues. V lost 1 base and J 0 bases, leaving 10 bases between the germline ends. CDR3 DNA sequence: TGTGCCTGGAGTGCCGGACAACTCTCCTACGAGCAGTACTTC. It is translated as CAWSAGQLSYEQYF.

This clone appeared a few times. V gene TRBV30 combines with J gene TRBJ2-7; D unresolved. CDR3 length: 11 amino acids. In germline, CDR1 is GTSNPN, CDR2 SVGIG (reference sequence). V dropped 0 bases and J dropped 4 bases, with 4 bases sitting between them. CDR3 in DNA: TGTGCCTGGAGTGTCGGGTACGAGCAGTACTTC. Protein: CAWSVGYEQYF.

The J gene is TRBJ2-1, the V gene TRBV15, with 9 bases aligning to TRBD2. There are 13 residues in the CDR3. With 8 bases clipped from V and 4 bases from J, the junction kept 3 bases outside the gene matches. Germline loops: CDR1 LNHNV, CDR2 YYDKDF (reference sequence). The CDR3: CATAGGPYNEQFF. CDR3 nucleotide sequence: TGTGCCACCGCGGGAGGGCCGTACAATGAGCAGTTCTTC.

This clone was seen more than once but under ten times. This chain's CDR3 is CASGTGTSNSEQYF. CDR3 coding DNA: TGTGCTAGTGGTACCGGGACTAGCAACTCTGAACAGTACTTC. V usage is TRBV12-5 and J usage is TRBJ2-7, with 9 bases fitting TRBD2. The CDR3 is made up of 14 amino acids. Germline-derived CDR1 and CDR2 are LGHNT and FRNRAP. The J segment lost 10 bases and the V segment lost 5 bases, leaving 12 bases of the junction unmatched.

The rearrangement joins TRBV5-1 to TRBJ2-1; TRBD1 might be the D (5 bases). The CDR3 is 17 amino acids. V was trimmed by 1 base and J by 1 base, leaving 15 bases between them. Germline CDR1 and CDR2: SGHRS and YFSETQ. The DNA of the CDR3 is TGCGCCAGCAGCTTGATCCCGGGCAGGGATTCCTACAATGAGCAGTTCTTC. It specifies CASSLIPGRDSYNEQFF.

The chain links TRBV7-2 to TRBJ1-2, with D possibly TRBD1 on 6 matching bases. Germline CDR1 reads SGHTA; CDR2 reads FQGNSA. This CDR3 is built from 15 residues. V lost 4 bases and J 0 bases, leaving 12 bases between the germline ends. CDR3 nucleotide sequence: TGTGCCAGCAGCTCTCAGAGGGGGACTAACTATGGCTACACCTTC. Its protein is CASSSQRGTNYGYTF.

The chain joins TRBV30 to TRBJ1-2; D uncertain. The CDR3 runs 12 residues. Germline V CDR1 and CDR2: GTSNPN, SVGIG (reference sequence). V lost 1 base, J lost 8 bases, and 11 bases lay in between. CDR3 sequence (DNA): TGTGCCTGGAGTGGGACTTTTGGGGGCTACACCTTC. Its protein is CAWSGTFGGYTF.

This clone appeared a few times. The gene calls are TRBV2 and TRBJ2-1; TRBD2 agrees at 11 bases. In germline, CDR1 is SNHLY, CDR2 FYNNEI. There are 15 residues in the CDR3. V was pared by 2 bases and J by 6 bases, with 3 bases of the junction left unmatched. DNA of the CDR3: TGTGCCAGCAGTGAATTACTAGCGGGAGTCAATGAGCAGTTCTTC. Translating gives CASSELLAGVNEQFF.

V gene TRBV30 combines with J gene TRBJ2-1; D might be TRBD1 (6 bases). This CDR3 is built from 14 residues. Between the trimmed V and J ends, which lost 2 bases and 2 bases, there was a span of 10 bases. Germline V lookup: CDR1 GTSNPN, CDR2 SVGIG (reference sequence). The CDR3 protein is CAWSWQGTYNEQFF. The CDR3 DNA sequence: TGTGCCTGGAGTTGGCAGGGGACCTACAATGAGCAGTTCTTC.

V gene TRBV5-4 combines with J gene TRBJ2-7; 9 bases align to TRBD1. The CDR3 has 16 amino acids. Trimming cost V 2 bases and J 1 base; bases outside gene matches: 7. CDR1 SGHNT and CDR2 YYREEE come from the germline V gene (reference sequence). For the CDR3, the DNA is TGTGCCAGCAGCTTCCCACCCGGACAGGGGTCCTACGAGCAGTACTTC. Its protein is CASSFPPGQGSYEQYF.

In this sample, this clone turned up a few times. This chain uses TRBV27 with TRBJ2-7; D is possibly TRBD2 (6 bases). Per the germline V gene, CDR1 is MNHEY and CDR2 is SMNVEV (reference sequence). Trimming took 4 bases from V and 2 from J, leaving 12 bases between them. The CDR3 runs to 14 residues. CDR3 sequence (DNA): TGTGCCAGCAGTTGGCGGGACGGGACCTACGAGCAGTACTTC. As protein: CASSWRDGTYEQYF.

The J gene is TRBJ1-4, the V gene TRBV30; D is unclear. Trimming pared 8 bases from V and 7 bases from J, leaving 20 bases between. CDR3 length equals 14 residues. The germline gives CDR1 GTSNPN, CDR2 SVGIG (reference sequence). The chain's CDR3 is CAREVGGRSEKLFF. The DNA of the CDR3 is TGTGCCCGAGAGGTAGGAGGGAGGAGTGAAAAACTGTTTTTT. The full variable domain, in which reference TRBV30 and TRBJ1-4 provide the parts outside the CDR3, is SQTIHQWPATLVQPVGSPLSLECTVEGTSNPNLYWYRQAAGRGLQLLFYSVGIGQISSEVPQNLSASRPQDRQFILSSKKLLLSDSGFYLCAREVGGRSEKLFFGSGTQLSVL.

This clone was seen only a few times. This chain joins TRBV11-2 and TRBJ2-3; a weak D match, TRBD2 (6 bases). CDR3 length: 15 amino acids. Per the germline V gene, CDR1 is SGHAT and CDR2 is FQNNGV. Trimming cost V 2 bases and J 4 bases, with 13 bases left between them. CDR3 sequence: CASSLKLASADTQYF. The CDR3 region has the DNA TGTGCCAGCAGCTTAAAACTAGCTTCCGCAGATACGCAGTATTTT.

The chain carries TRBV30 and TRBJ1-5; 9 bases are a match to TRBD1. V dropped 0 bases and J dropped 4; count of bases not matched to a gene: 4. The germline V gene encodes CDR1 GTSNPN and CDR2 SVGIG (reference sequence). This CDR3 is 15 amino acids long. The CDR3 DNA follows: TGTGCCTGGAGTGTTGGACAGGGGAGAAATCAGCCCCAGCATTTT. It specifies CAWSVGQGRNQPQHF.

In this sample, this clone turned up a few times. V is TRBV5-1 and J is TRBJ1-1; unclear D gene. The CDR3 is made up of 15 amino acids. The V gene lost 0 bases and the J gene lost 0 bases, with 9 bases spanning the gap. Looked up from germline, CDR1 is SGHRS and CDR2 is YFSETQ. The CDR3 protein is CASSLVVSMNTEAFF. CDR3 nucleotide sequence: TGCGCCAGCAGCTTGGTCGTGAGCATGAACACTGAAGCTTTCTTT.

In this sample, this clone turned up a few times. The CDR3 reads CASSDIAGGFYNEQFF. The CDR3 DNA sequence: TGTGCCAGCAGCGACATAGCGGGAGGTTTCTACAATGAGCAGTTCTTC. The chain combines TRBV13 with TRBJ2-1, with 10 bases matching TRBD2. CDR1 and CDR2 (germline): PRHDT, FYEKMQ (reference sequence). Trimming removed 5 bases from V and 3 bases from J; junction bases left unmatched: 7. CDR3 length equals 16 residues.